The 21 T cell receptor beta chains presented below share a single source sample, sequenced in a study of cytomegalovirus exposure and HLA in healthy donors (dated by TCRdb to 2016 to 2017). Libraries were built with the immunoSEQ multiplex PCR assay. For the multiplex PCR, a mixture combining 60 forward primers for TCR Vbeta segments and 13 reverse primers for TCR Jbeta segments was used. TCRdb retrieved this table from immuneACCESS and kept in-frame rearrangements only. Not all clones are present; in checked studies, unresolved V genes account for under half, and no reason is known for the remainder. The table for this sample lists roughly 170,000 clones; less than 90% of them were counted only once. About 1.6% of the sample is taken by the ten largest. Sample: PBMCs. The receptors come from a man aged 50 to 60 in good health and CMV-seronegative.

CDR3 coding DNA: TGTGCCAGCAAAGGGCTAGCGGGAGGGGCGGATACGCAGTATTTT. Translation: CASKGLAGGADTQYF. The chain joins TRBV6-5 to TRBJ2-3, with 12 nucleotides matching TRBD2. The trim removed 7 bases at V and 6 bases at J, leaving 8 bases unmatched. Germline V gene lookup returns CDR1 MNHEY and CDR2 SVGAGI. CDR3 length: 15 residues.

The J gene is TRBJ2-5, the V gene TRBV11-2; TRBD1 matches 10 bases. Germline V gene sequence: CDR1 SGHAT, CDR2 FQNNGV. The CDR3 has 17 residues. V shed 1 base and J 7 bases; nucleotides not matched to a gene: 12. CDR3 in DNA: TGTGCCAGCAGCTTAGTCGGGACAGGGGCGATCGGAGGGACCCAGTACTTC. Translated, it gives CASSLVGTGAIGGTQYF.

V and J are TRBV7-3 and TRBJ1-2, with D possibly being TRBD1 (6 bases). Trimming stripped 6 bases from V and 2 bases from J, with 13 bases between. The CDR3 length is 14 residues. The germline V gene has CDR1 SGHTA and CDR2 FQGTGA. Here the CDR3 DNA reads TGTGCCAGCAGTGTCTCAGGGGCCAACTATGGCTACACCTTC. Translating it yields CASSVSGANYGYTF.

In the case of this clone: Distinct nucleotide sequences in the sample also encode this CDR3. The rearrangement uses TRBV28 and TRBJ2-7, with D hard to call. V lost 2 bases and J 3 bases, leaving 5 bases between the germline ends. CDR3 length equals 12 residues. Germline CDR1 and CDR2: MDHEN and SYDVKM. The CDR3, as DNA: TGTGCCAGCAGTTTACTCCGCTACGAGCAGTACTTC. Amino acids: CASSLLRYEQYF.

About this clone itself: The junction shows a germline mismatch at one end, possibly a read error. Different DNA sequences within this sample yield the same CDR3. This chain uses TRBV7-9 with TRBJ1-1; D is ambiguous. This CDR3 has 13 amino acids. Germline CDR1 and CDR2: SEHNR and FQNEAQ (reference sequence). CDR3 sequence reads: CASSLAEVTEAFF. In DNA form, the CDR3 reads TGTGCCAGCAGCCTAGCCGAGGTCACTGAAGCTTTCTTT.

The chain is built from TRBV4-2 and TRBJ2-5; possible D gene TRBD1, 5 bases. CDR3 size: 15 residues. The V gene lost 0 bases and the J gene lost 1 base, with 9 bases spanning the gap. Germline CDR1 LGHNA, CDR2 YNFKEQ. The CDR3 DNA sequence: TGTGCCAGCAGCCAAGATTGGGGCCGCCAAGAGACCCAGTACTTC. It codes for CASSQDWGRQETQYF.

The gene calls are TRBV19 and TRBJ2-3, with D possibly matching TRBD1 (5 bases). The ends were cut back, 4 bases at V and 4 bases at J, with 12 bases in the middle. Germline V gene data show CDR1 as LNHDA and CDR2 as SQIVND (reference sequence). The CDR3 loop spans 14 amino acids. CDR3 region: CASSKIQGADTQYF. The CDR3 region has the DNA TGTGCCAGTAGTAAGATCCAGGGCGCAGATACGCAGTATTTT.

This sequence joins TRBV19 and TRBJ2-2; maybe TRBD1 (6 bases). The CDR3 is made up of 13 amino acids. The germline gives CDR1 LNHDA, CDR2 SQIVND (reference sequence). Trimming removed 8 bases at V and 5 bases at J, with 12 bases between. The chain's CDR3 is CASHQQGTGELFF. The CDR3 bases are TGTGCCAGTCACCAACAGGGTACCGGGGAGCTGTTTTTT.

Only a few counts were recorded for this clone. This rearrangement joins TRBV6-1 to TRBJ1-1; no definite D call. V was pared by 3 bases and J by 1 base, with 6 bases between. CDR3 size: 13 residues. Germline assignment: CDR1 MNHNS and CDR2 SASEGT. The CDR3 DNA is TGTGCCAGCAGTGATGGCAGGAACACTGAAGCTTTCTTT. It is translated as CASSDGRNTEAFF.

This clone was seen only a few times. The chain carries TRBV4-1 and TRBJ2-2; the match to TRBD2 covers 12 bases. CDR1 MGHRA and CDR2 YSYEKL come from the germline V gene. The CDR3 has 16 amino acids. After removal of 1 base from V and 8 bases from J, the junction contained 5 bases not matched to a gene. DNA of the CDR3: TGCGCCAGCAGCCAAGGCCTAGCGGGAGGGAAAGGGGAGCTGTTTTTT. Translated, it gives CASSQGLAGGKGELFF.

The rearrangement links TRBV11-2 to TRBJ1-6; D may be TRBD1 (6 bases). The CDR3 runs 18 residues. The V end lost 4 bases, the J end lost 2 bases, and 18 bases lay between the germline ends. CDR1 is SGHAT and CDR2 is FQNNGV in the germline V gene. CDR3 DNA sequence: TGTGCCAGCAGCTCTTGGCCCAAAACAGGGACCTATAATTCACCCCTCCACTTT. This encodes CASSSWPKTGTYNSPLHF. The whole variable domain, remainder taken from reference TRBV11-2 and TRBJ1-6, is EAGVAQSPRYKIIEKRQSVAFWCNPISGHATLYWYQQILGQGPKLLIQFQNNGVVDDSQLPKDRFSAERLKGVDSTLKIQPAKLEDSAVYLCASSSWPKTGTYNSPLHFGNGTRLTVT.

J is TRBJ2-7 and V is TRBV19; 12 positions match TRBD1. Germline CDR1 and CDR2: LNHDA and SQIVND (reference sequence). V shed 6 bases and J 7 bases; nucleotides not matched to a gene: 13. The CDR3 contains 16 residues. CDR3: CASRFSGTGGAGEQYF. The CDR3 nucleotides read TGTGCCAGTAGGTTCTCGGGGACAGGGGGCGCGGGGGAGCAGTACTTC.

V and J are TRBV4-3 and TRBJ1-1; TRBD1 might be the D (6 bases). Germline V CDR1 and CDR2: LGHNA, YSLEER. The CDR3 extends over 14 amino acids. The ends were cut back, 1 base at V and 2 bases at J, with 8 bases in the middle. The CDR3 loop is CASSQGQVNTEAFF. CDR3 bases: TGCGCCAGCAGCCAAGGACAGGTCAACACTGAAGCTTTCTTT.

The rearrangement uses TRBV4-2 and TRBJ2-1; 7 bases match TRBD2. V shed 3 bases, J shed 5 bases, and the junction held 4 bases outside the gene matches. Germline V gene lookup returns CDR1 LGHNA and CDR2 YNFKEQ. The CDR3 is 14 amino acids. CDR3 DNA: TGTGCCAGCAGCCAGGTGACTAGCCACAATGAGCAGTTCTTC. This sequence encodes CASSQVTSHNEQFF.

The rearrangement joins TRBV7-2 to TRBJ2-7; D is unclear. Trimming removed 0 bases from V and 3 bases from J, with 21 bases in between. Germline lookup yields CDR1 SGHTA and CDR2 FQGNSA. This CDR3 has 18 residues. CDR3 region: CASSLAMPVAETHYEQYF. As DNA, the CDR3 is TGTGCCAGCAGCTTAGCGATGCCGGTGGCGGAAACACACTACGAGCAGTACTTC. Full variable domain (outside the CDR3, taken from reference TRBV7-2 and TRBJ2-7): GAGVSQSPSNKVTEKGKDVELRCDPISGHTALYWYRQSLGQGLEFLIYFQGNSAPDKSGLPSDRFSAERTGGSVSTLTIQRTQQEDSAVYLCASSLAMPVAETHYEQYFGPGTRLTVT.

The chain uses TRBV6-6 and TRBJ1-2; unclear D gene. The CDR3 extends over 14 amino acids. Germline-derived CDR1 and CDR2 are MNHNY and SVGAGI (reference sequence). V gave up 6 bases and J gave up 2 bases, with 13 bases separating them. The CDR3 nucleotides read TGTGCCAGCAGACCCGAGGGAGGGAACTATGGCTACACCTTC. Amino acids: CASRPEGGNYGYTF.

The chain is built from TRBV5-1 and TRBJ2-2, with 9 bases fitting TRBD2. Germline V gene sequence: CDR1 SGHRS, CDR2 YFSETQ. The CDR3 is made up of 17 amino acids. V was clipped by 2 bases and J by 0 bases; unmatched bases: 5. The DNA for the CDR3 is TGCGCCAGCAGCTTTTCGGCTAGCGGGACGAACACCGGGGAGCTGTTTTTT. Protein product: CASSFSASGTNTGELFF. Full variable domain (outside the CDR3, taken from reference TRBV5-1 and TRBJ2-2): KAGVTQTPRYLIKTRGQQVTLSCSPISGHRSVSWYQQTPGQGLQFLFEYFSETQRNKGNFPGRFSGRQFSNSRSEMNVSTLELGDSALYLCASSFSASGTNTGELFFGEGSRLTVL.

The genes are TRBV11-2 and TRBJ2-7; D is possibly TRBD2 (5 bases). Germline V gene sequence: CDR1 SGHAT, CDR2 FQNNGV. The CDR3 consists of 15 residues. V lost 3 bases and J 2 bases, leaving 14 bases between the germline ends. This CDR3 reads CASSFAGILTYEQYF. The CDR3 DNA reads as TGTGCCAGCAGCTTTGCCGGGATCCTAACCTACGAGCAGTACTTC.

This chain connects TRBV4-1 to TRBJ1-2, with D perhaps matching TRBD1 (5 bases). Trimming took 0 bases from V and 2 from J, leaving 7 bases between them. The CDR3 spans 14 residues. The germline V gene encodes CDR1 MGHRA and CDR2 YSYEKL. The CDR3 sequence: CASSQDGANYGYTF. CDR3 coding DNA: TGCGCCAGCAGCCAAGATGGGGCGAACTATGGCTACACCTTC.

This clone has just one count. The chain carries TRBV27 and TRBJ2-7, with 13 bases matching TRBD2. The V gene's germline CDR1 is MNHEY and CDR2 SMNVEV (reference sequence). The CDR3 has 17 residues. J gave up 0 bases and V 5 bases, and 7 bases lay outside the gene matches. CDR3 bases: TGTGCCAGCAGTCTAACCAGGACTAGCGGGAGCTCCTACGAGCAGTACTTC. It codes for CASSLTRTSGSSYEQYF.

This clone has just one count. The rearrangement uses TRBV2 and TRBJ2-5; 7 bases map to TRBD1. The CDR3 runs 14 residues. Germline CDR1 SNHLY, CDR2 FYNNEI. Germline trimming cut 5 bases from V and 0 bases from J; bases unmatched to any gene: 3. Here the CDR3 DNA reads TGTGCCAGCAGTCGGGACAGAAACCAAGAGACCCAGTACTTC. Amino acids: CASSRDRNQETQYF.